The 3 T cell receptor beta chains below were found in one sample sequenced in a study of spatial heterogeneity in lung cancer (dated by TCRdb to the late 2010s). Interpreted using the paper, the time point label stands for: sample taken at primary tumor resection. Overall study outcomes, separate from this receptor: The tumor nonsynonymous mutation count correlated with the number of expanded intratumoral alpha and beta TCRs.

Antigens of these TCRs are unknown. The library relied on 5' RACE. The reads were generated on a NextSeq 500. The raw public reads went through TCRdb reprocessing: fastp at Q25, MiXCR clone calling, in-frame beta chains kept. For every CDR3 protein sequence, its rows merge into one entry that carries the most common genes and DNA. This sample gives approximately 2,100 distinct CDR3 sequences in total; more than 7.5% of them show up just once. The biggest ten clones account for roughly 13% of the sample. This specimen consisted of lung tumor tissue, obtained at surgery. Source of these receptors: a male donor with early-stage non-small cell lung cancer.

By frequency in the sample, this clonotype is medium-sized. The rearrangement joins TRBV24-1 to TRBJ2-1; 8 nucleotides agree with TRBD1. Germline CDR1 is KGHDR and CDR2 is SFDVKD. CDR3 size: 19 residues. Trimming cost V 4 bases and J 7 bases; bases outside gene matches: 20. Here the CDR3 reads CATSDWTGLGASEQNEQFF. The CDR3 DNA follows: TGTGCCACCAGTGACTGGACAGGGCTGGGGGCTAGCGAGCAGAATGAGCAGTTCTTC.

Sample share makes this clonotype medium-sized. The chain links TRBV28 to TRBJ1-5, with 9 nucleotides matching TRBD1. This CDR3 is built from 15 residues. Germline CDR1 is MDHEN and CDR2 is SYDVKM. With 3 bases clipped from V and 6 bases from J, the junction kept 6 bases outside the gene matches. The CDR3 region is CASSFLGQGSQPQHF. The CDR3 DNA reads as TGTGCCAGCAGTTTCCTCGGACAGGGGAGTCAGCCCCAGCATTTT.

In its sample, this clonotype ranks as medium-sized. The chain links TRBV12-3 or TRBV12-4 to TRBJ2-3; 11 positions match TRBD2. The J segment lost 2 bases and the V segment lost 6 bases, leaving 7 bases of the junction unmatched. This CDR3 contains 16 residues. The CDR3 is CASRKRGLADTDTQYF. The CDR3 bases are TGTGCCAGCAGGAAGAGGGGACTAGCGGACACAGATACGCAGTATTTT.